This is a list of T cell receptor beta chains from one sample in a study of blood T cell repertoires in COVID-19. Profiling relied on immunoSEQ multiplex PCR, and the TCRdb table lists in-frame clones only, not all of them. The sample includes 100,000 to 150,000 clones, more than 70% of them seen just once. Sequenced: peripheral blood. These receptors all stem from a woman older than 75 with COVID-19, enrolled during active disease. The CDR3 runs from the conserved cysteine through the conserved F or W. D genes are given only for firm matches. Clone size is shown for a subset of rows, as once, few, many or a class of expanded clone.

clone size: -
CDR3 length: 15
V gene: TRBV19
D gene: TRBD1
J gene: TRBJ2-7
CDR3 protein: CASSLRDSWTYEQYF
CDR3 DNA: TGTGCCAGTAGTTTGAGGGACAGTTGGACCTACGAGCAGTACTTC

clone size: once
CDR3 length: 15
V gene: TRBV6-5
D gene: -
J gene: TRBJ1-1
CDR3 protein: CASSHTRGGHTEAFF
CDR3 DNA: TGTGCCAGCAGCCACACCCGGGGGGGTCACACTGAAGCTTTCTTT

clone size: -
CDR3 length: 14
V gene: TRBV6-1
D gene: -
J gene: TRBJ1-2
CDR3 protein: CASSEAGGNYGYTF
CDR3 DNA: TGTGCCAGCAGTGAAGCGGGAGGGAACTATGGCTACACCTTC

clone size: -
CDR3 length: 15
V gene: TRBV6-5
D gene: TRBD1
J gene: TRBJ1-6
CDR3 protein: CASSTTGTDNSPLHF
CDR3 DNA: TGTGCCAGCAGCACGACCGGGACAGATAATTCACCCCTCCACTTT

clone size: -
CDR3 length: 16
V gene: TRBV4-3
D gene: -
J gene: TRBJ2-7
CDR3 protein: CASSQYQDTLYYEQYF
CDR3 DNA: TGCGCCAGCAGCCAGTATCAGGACACTCTTTACTACGAGCAGTACTTC

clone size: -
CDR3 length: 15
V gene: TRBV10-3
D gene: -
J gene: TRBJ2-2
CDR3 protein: CAISAKQENTGELFF
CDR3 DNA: TGTGCCATCAGTGCCAAACAAGAGAACACCGGGGAGCTGTTTTTT

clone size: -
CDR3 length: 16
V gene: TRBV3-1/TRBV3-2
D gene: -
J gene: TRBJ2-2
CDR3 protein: CASRQTRAGNTGELFF
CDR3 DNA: TGTGCCAGCAGGCAAACAAGAGCGGGGAACACCGGGGAGCTGTTTTTT

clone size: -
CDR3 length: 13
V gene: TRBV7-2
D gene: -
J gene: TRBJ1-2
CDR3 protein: CASSEVQGHGYTF
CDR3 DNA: TGTGCCAGCAGCGAAGTACAGGGTCATGGCTACACCTTC

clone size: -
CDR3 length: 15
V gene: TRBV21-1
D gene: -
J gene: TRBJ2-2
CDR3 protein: CASSLSPANTGELFF
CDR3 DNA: TGTGCCAGCAGCCTAAGTCCGGCGAACACCGGGGAGCTGTTTTTT

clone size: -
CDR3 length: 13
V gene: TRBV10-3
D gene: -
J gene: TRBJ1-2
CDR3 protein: CAISGTDNYGYTF
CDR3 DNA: TGTGCCATCAGTGGGACAGACAACTATGGCTACACCTTC

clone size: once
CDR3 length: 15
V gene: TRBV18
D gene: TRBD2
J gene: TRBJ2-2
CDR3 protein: CASSPFSGRTGELFF
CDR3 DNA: TGTGCCAGCTCACCTTTTAGCGGGCGGACCGGGGAGCTGTTTTTT